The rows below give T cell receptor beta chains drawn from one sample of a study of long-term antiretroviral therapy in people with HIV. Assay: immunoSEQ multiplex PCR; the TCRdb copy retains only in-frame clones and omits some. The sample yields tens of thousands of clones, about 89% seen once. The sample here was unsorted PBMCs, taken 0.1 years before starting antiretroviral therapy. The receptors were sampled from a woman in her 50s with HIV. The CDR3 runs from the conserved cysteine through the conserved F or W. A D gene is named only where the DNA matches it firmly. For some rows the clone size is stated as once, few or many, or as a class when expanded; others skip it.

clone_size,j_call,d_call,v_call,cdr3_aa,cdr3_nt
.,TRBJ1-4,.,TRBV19,CASSVGSNEKLFF,TGTGCCAGTAGTGTGGGTTCTAATGAAAAACTGTTTTTT
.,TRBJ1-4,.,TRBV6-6,CASSYRQLRSDEKLFF,TGTGCCAGCAGTTATCGACAGTTGCGATCGGATGAAAAACTGTTTTTT
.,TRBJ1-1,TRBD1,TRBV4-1,CASSQGQGAFF,TGCGCCAGCAGCCAAGGACAGGGGGCTTTCTTT
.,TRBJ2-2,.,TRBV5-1,CASSPREDTGELFF,TGCGCCAGCAGCCCGCGGGAAGATACCGGGGAGCTGTTTTTT
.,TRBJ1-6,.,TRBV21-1,CASSVLPFMRTVAYNSPLHF,TGTGCCAGCAGCGTCCTTCCCTTTATGCGGACCGTAGCCTATAATTCACCCCTCCACTTT
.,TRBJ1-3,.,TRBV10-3,CAISVGLFSGNTIYF,TGTGCCATCAGTGTGGGATTGTTTTCTGGAAACACCATATATTTT
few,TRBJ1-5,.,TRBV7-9,CASSLGGEPQHF,TGTGCCAGCAGCTTAGGGGGGGAGCCCCAGCATTTT
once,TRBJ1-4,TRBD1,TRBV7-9,CASQIGQGAPRDEKLFF,TGTGCCAGCCAGATTGGACAGGGGGCGCCCCGGGATGAAAAACTGTTTTTT
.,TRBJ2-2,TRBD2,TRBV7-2,CASSAAPSGGASGELFF,TGTGCCAGCAGCGCCGCCCCTAGCGGGGGGGCATCCGGGGAGCTGTTTTTT
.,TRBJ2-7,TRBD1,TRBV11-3,CASSLGTGGYYEQYF,TGTGCCAGCAGCTTAGGGACAGGAGGATACTACGAGCAGTACTTC
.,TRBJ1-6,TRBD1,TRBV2,CASARQGFYSPLHF,TGTGCCAGCGCCCGACAGGGTTTTTATTCACCCCTCCACTTT
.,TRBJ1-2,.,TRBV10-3,CAISSGGYTF,TGTGCCATCAGTTCCGGAGGCTACACCTTC
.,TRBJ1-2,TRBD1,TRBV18,CASSPFLPGQGYGYTF,TGTGCCAGCTCACCATTTCTACCGGGACAGGGGTATGGCTACACCTTC
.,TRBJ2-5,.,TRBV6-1,CASTRAEKETQYF,TGTGCCAGCACTCGAGCGGAAAAAGAGACCCAGTACTTC
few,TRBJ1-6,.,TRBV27,CASKKGGNSPLHF,TGTGCCAGCAAAAAGGGGGGGAATTCACCCCTCCACTTT
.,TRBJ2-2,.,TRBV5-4,CASSTEDRDTGELFF,TGTGCCAGCAGCACCGAGGACAGAGACACCGGGGAGCTGTTTTTT
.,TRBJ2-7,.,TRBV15,CATSRRAGPPYEQYF,TGTGCCACCAGCAGACGGGCAGGCCCCCCCTACGAGCAGTACTTC
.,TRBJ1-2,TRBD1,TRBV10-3,CAISETRGRDGYTF,TGTGCCATCAGTGAGACCAGGGGGCGCGATGGCTACACCTTC
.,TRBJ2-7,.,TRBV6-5,CASRPRQRPYEQYF,TGTGCCAGCAGGCCGAGACAGCGCCCCTACGAGCAGTACTTC
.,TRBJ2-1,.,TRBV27,CASTIGEEQFF,TGTGCCAGTACCATCGGGGAAGAGCAGTTCTTC
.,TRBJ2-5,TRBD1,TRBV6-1,CASETIWTGGETQYF,TGTGCCAGCGAAACTATTTGGACAGGGGGAGAGACCCAGTACTTC
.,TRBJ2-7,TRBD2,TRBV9,CASSVRGGGEQYF,TGTGCCAGCAGCGTAAGGGGCGGGGGAGAGCAGTACTTC
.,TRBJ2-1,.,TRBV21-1,CASSNLASGGRNEQFF,TGTGCCAGCAGCAACCTCGCTAGCGGGGGGCGCAATGAGCAGTTCTTC
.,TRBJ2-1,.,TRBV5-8,CASSQKRNEQFF,TGTGCCAGCAGCCAAAAAAGGAATGAGCAGTTCTTC
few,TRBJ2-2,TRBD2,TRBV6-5,CASSSLAGGGGELFF,TGTGCCAGCAGTAGCCTAGCGGGGGGAGGCGGGGAGCTGTTTTTT
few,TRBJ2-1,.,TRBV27,CASRLGPANNEQFF,TGTGCCAGCAGACTCGGGCCAGCCAACAATGAGCAGTTCTTC
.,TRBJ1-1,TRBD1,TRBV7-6,CASSFGQGLNTEAFF,TGTGCCAGCAGTTTTGGACAGGGCCTAAACACTGAAGCTTTCTTT
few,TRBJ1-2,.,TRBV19,CASRATGVGYTF,TGTGCCAGTAGAGCGACAGGAGTGGGCTACACCTTC
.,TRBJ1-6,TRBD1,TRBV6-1,CASRGAGGYNSPLHF,TGTGCCAGCAGGGGGGCAGGGGGTTATAATTCACCCCTCCACTTT
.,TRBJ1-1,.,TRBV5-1,CASSLYPGGTEAFF,TGCGCCAGCAGCTTGTATCCCGGGGGCACTGAAGCTTTCTTT
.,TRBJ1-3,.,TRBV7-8,CASSLVGQQSSGNTIYF,TGTGCCAGCAGCTTAGTTGGTCAGCAGAGCTCTGGAAACACCATATATTTT
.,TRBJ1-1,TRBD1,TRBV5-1,CASSFNRGENTEAFF,TGCGCCAGCAGCTTCAACAGGGGGGAAAACACTGAAGCTTTCTTT
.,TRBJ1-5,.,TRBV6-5,CASSYSPGQPQHF,TGTGCCAGCAGTTACTCGCCAGGTCAGCCCCAGCATTTT
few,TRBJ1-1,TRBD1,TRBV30,CAWSIGQGGSAFF,TGTGCCTGGAGTATAGGACAGGGAGGTTCAGCTTTCTTT
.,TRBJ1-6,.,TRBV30,CACAGEPNSPLHF,TGTGCCTGCGCAGGGGAGCCAAATTCACCCCTCCACTTT
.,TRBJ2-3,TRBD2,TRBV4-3,CASSQDSGEAGAGDTQYF,TGCGCCAGCAGCCAAGATTCAGGGGAAGCGGGGGCGGGGGATACGCAGTATTTT
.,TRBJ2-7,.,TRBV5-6,CASSSAMAYEQYF,TGTGCCAGCAGCAGCGCAATGGCCTACGAGCAGTACTTC
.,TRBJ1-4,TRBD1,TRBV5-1,CASRISGTENEKLFF,TGCGCCAGCAGAATTTCCGGGACAGAGAATGAAAAACTGTTTTTT
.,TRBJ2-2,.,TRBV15,CATSRDLVGELFF,TGTGCCACCAGCAGAGATCTCGTCGGGGAGCTGTTTTTT
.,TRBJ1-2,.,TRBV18,CASSPKGSPGGYTF,TGTGCCAGCTCACCAAAAGGCTCGCCCGGCGGCTACACCTTC
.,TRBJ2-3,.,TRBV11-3,CASSQRRTDTQYF,TGTGCCAGCAGCCAGCGCCGGACAGATACGCAGTATTTT
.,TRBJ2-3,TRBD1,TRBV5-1,CASSLEGQAADTQYF,TGCGCCAGCAGCTTGGAAGGACAGGCCGCAGATACGCAGTATTTT
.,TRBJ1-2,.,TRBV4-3,CASSQGSFTNYGYTF,TGCGCCAGCAGCCAAGGGAGTTTTACTAACTATGGCTACACCTTC
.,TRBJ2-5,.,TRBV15,CATSRDQNKGETQYF,TGTGCCACCAGCAGAGATCAGAACAAGGGGGAGACCCAGTACTTC
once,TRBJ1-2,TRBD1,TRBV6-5,CASRRQGIYGYTF,TGTGCCAGCCGTCGACAGGGGATCTATGGCTACACCTTC